These T cell receptor beta chains were read from a single sample in a study of metastatic and nonmetastatic thyroid tumors. TCRdb re-clonotyped the PCR reads via MiXCR. The data hold 20,000 to 25,000 clones, with more than 25% observed a single time. Material for sequencing was tumor tissue. Receptors were obtained from a female donor with papillary thyroid cancer or a benign thyroid nodule (not recorded which). Some clones in this sample may be carry-over from other donors' samples. CDR3s include the opening cysteine and the closing phenylalanine or tryptophan. The order of the fields is V gene, D gene, J gene, clone size, CDR3 DNA, CDR3 protein. The D gene is left open where the match is weak. The listing skips clone size in some rows; elsewhere it reads once, few, many or a size class.

>TRBV12-3/TRBV12-4|-|TRBJ1-4|-
TGTGCCAACAGTTTAGAGGGAGGGGGGGAAAAACTGTTTTTT
CANSLEGGGEKLFF
>TRBV6-2/TRBV6-3|-|TRBJ2-3|many
TGTGCCAGCAGTACCCCCCGGGTTTTAGATACGCAGTATTTT
CASSTPRVLDTQYF
>TRBV11-2|-|TRBJ2-7|-
TGTGCCAGCAGCTTATGGGGGAACGAGCAGTACTTC
CASSLWGNEQYF
>TRBV7-8|-|TRBJ2-2|-
TGTGCCAGCAGCTTAGTACGGATAGCGAACACCGGGGAGCCATTTTTT
CASSLVRIANTGEPFF
>TRBV7-6|TRBD2|TRBJ2-1|-
TGTGCCAGCAGATTAGGGAATCCCGGGGGGGAGCAGTTCTTC
CASRLGNPGGEQFF
>TRBV28|-|TRBJ1-5|many
TGTGCCAGCAGTTTTTCTAGGGGCTATAGCAATCAGCCCCAGCATTTT
CASSFSRGYSNQPQHF
>TRBV11-1|-|TRBJ1-1|-
TGTGCCAGCAGAGCTAGAAGGAACACTGAAGCTTTCTTT
CASRARRNTEAFF
>TRBV4-1|TRBD1|TRBJ1-5|many
TGCGCCAGCAGCCAACCGGGACAGGGGGCCCGTTTAAGGAATCAGCCCCAGCATTTT
CASSQPGQGARLRNQPQHF
>TRBV4-1|-|TRBJ1-2|-
TGCGCCAGCAGTAGGACAAGAAATACGGGGAGAGGGGAGGATGGCTACACCTTC
CASSRTRNTGRGEDGYTF
>TRBV19|-|TRBJ2-1|-
TGTGCCAGTAGTATAGCTGTATTAGGGGCGGCGCGGGCCAATGAGCAGTTCTTC
CASSIAVLGAARANEQFF
>TRBV4-3|TRBD2|TRBJ2-7|few
TGCGCCAGCAGCCAAGATTATATACTAGCGGGGAAGCAGTACTTC
CASSQDYILAGKQYF
>TRBV2|-|TRBJ1-2|many
TGTGCCAGCAAAGGCCAGAACTATGGCTACACCTTC
CASKGQNYGYTF
>TRBV30|-|TRBJ1-6|many
TGTGCCTGGCACGACCACACACGCGGCGATTCACCCCTCCACTTT
CAWHDHTRGDSPLHF
>TRBV6-1|TRBD1|TRBJ1-1|many
TGTGCCAGCTGGGGACAGGCGAACACTGAAGCTTTCTTT
CASWGQANTEAFF
>TRBV6-1|-|TRBJ2-6|medium-sized
TGTGCCAGCAGCAGGACCCCTGGGGCCAACGTCCTGACTTTC
CASSRTPGANVLTF
>TRBV12-5|-|TRBJ2-2|medium-sized
TGTGCTAGTGGTTTGGTACTAGGTCCCAGAAACACCGGGGAGCTGTTTTTT
CASGLVLGPRNTGELFF
>TRBV5-6|TRBD2|TRBJ2-3|many
TGTGCCAGCAGCTTAGCGGGGGGGACAGATACGCAGTATTTT
CASSLAGGTDTQYF
>TRBV10-3|-|TRBJ2-7|-
TGTGCCATCATGAAGGACAGTGCTAGCTACGATCAGTACTTC
CAIMKDSASYDQYF
>TRBV12-3/TRBV12-4|-|TRBJ2-7|medium-sized
TGTGCCAGCAGCGAGAGACACACGCACCCCTACGAGCAGTACTTC
CASSERHTHPYEQYF
>TRBV20-1|-|TRBJ1-6|-
TGCAGTGCTAGAGTCGCAGGATCTTCACCCCTCCACTTT
CSARVAGSSPLHF
>TRBV7-2|TRBD2|TRBJ2-5|many
TGTGCCAGCAGCTTATCCTCTAGCGGAAAAGAGACCCAGTACTTC
CASSLSSSGKETQYF
>TRBV4-2|TRBD1|TRBJ1-6|-
TGTGCCAGCAGCCAAGTGTACGCACAGGGGACTGATTCACCCCTCCACTTT
CASSQVYAQGTDSPLHF
>TRBV18|TRBD1|TRBJ1-1|many
TGTGCCAGCTCAGCAGACAGGGTGAACACTGAAGCTTTCTTT
CASSADRVNTEAFF
>TRBV6-1|-|TRBJ1-2|many
TGTGCCAGCTTCGCCAGGGGCAGAGGCTACACCTTC
CASFARGRGYTF
>TRBV19|TRBD1|TRBJ2-7|few
TGTGCCAGTAGTGTGACAGGGGGCGGCTACGAGCAGTACTTC
CASSVTGGGYEQYF
>TRBV20-1|TRBD1|TRBJ2-7|medium-sized
TGCAGTGCTGAGACAGGGGGAGATCTCTACGAGCAGTACTTC
CSAETGGDLYEQYF
>TRBV6-1|-|TRBJ1-2|-
TGTGCCAGCATCCTGTACGGGGGCTACACTTTC
CASILYGGYTF
>TRBV20-1|TRBD1|TRBJ1-5|-
TGCAGTGCTAGGGACAGGTATCAGCCCCGGCATTTT
CSARDRYQPRHF
>TRBV6-2/TRBV6-3|-|TRBJ1-1|medium-sized
TGTGCCAGCAGTTTTCGGGAAACCACTGAAGCTTTCTTT
CASSFRETTEAFF
>TRBV15|TRBD2|TRBJ2-3|-
TGTGCCACCAGCAGTTCAGGGACTATCGTGTTAGGGGCTACGCAGTATTTT
CATSSSGTIVLGATQYF
>TRBV20-1|-|TRBJ2-7|many
TGCAGTGCTCGTCGCGGTGCCTACGAGCAGTACTTC
CSARRGAYEQYF